The 30 T cell receptor beta chains below were found in one sample sequenced in a study of shared clonotypes between healthy human individuals. Sequenced by immunoSEQ multiplex PCR; TCRdb stores in-frame clones only, minus some. Seen here are about 2.4 million clones, roughly 93% observed once, and the top ten hold 0.36%. Sequencing used naive CD4+ T cells from PBMCs. Subset meaning: CD45RA+ positively selected. These receptors were obtained from a man younger than 30 in good health. Some clones in this sample may be carry-over from other donors' samples.

The gene calls are TRBV25-1 and TRBJ2-1; tentative D call: TRBD1 (6 bases). The germline V gene has CDR1 MGHDK and CDR2 SYGVNS. V was pared by 1 base and J by 9 bases, with 16 bases between. The CDR3 has 15 residues. The CDR3 DNA is TGTGCCAGCAGTGAATGGCGGCAGGGGCGAAGTGAGCAGTTCTTC. Amino acid sequence: CASSEWRQGRSEQFF.

The chain carries TRBV10-1 and TRBJ2-7, with D possibly being TRBD1 or TRBD2 (5 bases each). From germline, CDR1 is WNHNN and CDR2 SYGVQD (reference sequence). Trimming shortened V by 6 bases and J by 6 bases, and 18 bases separated the two germline ends. CDR3 length equals 14 residues. The DNA of the CDR3 is TGCGCCAGCAGCAGGGACCCGACGTCCCGCGAGCAGTACTTC. Translating gives CASSRDPTSREQYF.

The chain links TRBV5-1 to TRBJ2-3; D might be TRBD1 (5 bases). V was shortened by 0 bases and J by 0 bases, with 11 bases between the two germline ends. The CDR3 loop spans 16 amino acids. The V gene's germline CDR1 is SGHRS and CDR2 YFSETQ. CDR3: CASSLVGVGSTDTQYF. The CDR3, as DNA: TGCGCCAGCAGCTTGGTAGGGGTGGGTAGCACAGATACGCAGTATTTT.

The chain links TRBV2 to TRBJ1-2; possibly TRBD1 for D (6 bases). Trimming removed 7 bases from V and 4 bases from J, with 25 bases in between. The CDR3 runs 17 residues. Germline-derived CDR1 and CDR2 are SNHLY and FYNNEI. This CDR3 reads CASTAGGPGSGIYGYTF. In DNA form, the CDR3 reads TGTGCCAGCACTGCGGGGGGCCCTGGATCTGGGATCTATGGCTACACCTTC.

The chain uses TRBV4-1 and TRBJ2-5; D remains unclear. Germline CDR1 MGHRA, CDR2 YSYEKL. The V gene lost 0 bases and the J gene lost 4 bases, with 9 bases spanning the gap. The CDR3 contains 14 residues. CDR3 loop: CASSQDEARETQYF. CDR3 DNA sequence: TGCGCCAGCAGCCAAGACGAGGCTAGAGAGACCCAGTACTTC.

This chain links TRBV9 with TRBJ2-1, with 8 bases fitting TRBD2. Trimming at V came to 0 bases and at J to 8 bases, leaving 10 bases not matched to a gene. The CDR3 has 16 amino acids. The germline CDR1 and CDR2 sequences are SGDLS and YYNGEE. The CDR3 DNA is TGTGCCAGCAGCGTAGTTCCCAGCGGGAGCGGATATGAGCAGTTCTTC. It encodes CASSVVPSGSGYEQFF.

This clone was detected only once. V and J are TRBV10-3 and TRBJ2-7; the D gene is possibly TRBD1 (6 bases). There are 15 residues in the CDR3. Between the trimmed V and J ends, which lost 0 bases and 6 bases, there was a span of 15 bases. Germline V lookup: CDR1 ENHRY, CDR2 SYGVKD. The CDR3: CAISESGQGTGEQYF. The CDR3 nucleotides are TGTGCCATCAGTGAGTCGGGGCAGGGGACGGGCGAGCAGTACTTC.

The chain links TRBV10-1 to TRBJ2-7; weak D call: TRBD2 (5 bases). V shed 0 bases and J shed 6 bases, with 9 bases lying between them. CDR3 length equals 13 residues. Looked up from germline, CDR1 is WNHNN and CDR2 is SYGVQD (reference sequence). CDR3 DNA: TGCGCCAGCAGTGAGTCAGGCGGGTCCGAGCAGTACTTC. Translated, it gives CASSESGGSEQYF.

The V call is TRBV7-8, the J call TRBJ2-4, with TRBD1 matching 11 bases. Per germline, CDR1 SGHVS and CDR2 FQNEAQ. CDR3 length equals 20 residues. Trimming at V came to 2 bases and at J to 0 bases, leaving 12 bases not matched to a gene. The CDR3 region is CASSLSGGQGGFLAKNIQYF. The CDR3 DNA sequence: TGTGCCAGCAGCTTAAGTGGGGGACAGGGGGGTTTTCTAGCCAAAAACATTCAGTACTTC.

The chain uses TRBV4-1 and TRBJ1-1; D may be TRBD1 (5 bases). The CDR3 spans 15 residues. CDR1 is MGHRA, CDR2 YSYEKL, per germline. The V gene lost 5 bases and the J gene lost 1 base, with 14 bases spanning the gap. The CDR3 DNA follows: TGCGCCAGCAGCATAAGCCAGGGAAAGAACACTGAAGCTTTCTTT. Its protein is CASSISQGKNTEAFF.

This chain uses TRBV28 with TRBJ1-5; 7 bases map to TRBD1. Losses at the gene ends were 6 bases for V and 2 bases for J; bases not matched to a gene: 10. Per the germline V gene, CDR1 is MDHEN and CDR2 is SYDVKM. The CDR3 extends over 16 amino acids. The CDR3 bases are TGTGCCAGCAGGCCTCCAGGGGGATCGGGCAATCAGCCCCAGCATTTT. It translates to CASRPPGGSGNQPQHF. Supplemented by reference TRBV28 and TRBJ1-5, the full variable domain reads DVKVTQSSRYLVKRTGEKVFLECVQDMDHENMFWYRQDPGLGLRLIYFSYDVKMKEKGDIPEGYSVSREKKERFSLILESASTNQTSMYLCASRPPGGSGNQPQHFGDGTRLSIL.

The gene calls are TRBV5-6 and TRBJ2-1; D is unresolved. CDR1 is SGHDT and CDR2 is YYEEEE in the germline V gene. V gave up 8 bases and J gave up 0 bases, with 15 bases separating them. The CDR3 is made up of 15 amino acids. The CDR3 spells CASRSEGFSYNEQFF. For the CDR3, the DNA is TGTGCCAGTCGATCAGAAGGATTCTCCTACAATGAGCAGTTCTTC.

The chain has TRBV29-1 and TRBJ2-1; 7 bases match TRBD2. The germline V gene encodes CDR1 SQVTM and CDR2 ANQGSEA. Trimming cost V 8 bases and J 1 base; bases outside gene matches: 5. CDR3 length: 13 amino acids. The CDR3 loop reads CSFGGDSYNEQFF. The CDR3 region has the DNA TGCAGCTTTGGGGGGGATTCCTACAATGAGCAGTTCTTC.

The rearrangement links TRBV7-6 to TRBJ1-1; 9 nucleotides match TRBD1. Germline values: CDR1 SGHVS, CDR2 FNYEAQ. The V gene end was trimmed by 5 bases and the J gene end by 2 bases; junction bases not matched to a gene: 6. CDR3 length: 15 residues. CDR3 in amino acids: CASSTGQGRNTEAFF. The CDR3 region has the DNA TGTGCCAGCAGCACAGGACAGGGGAGAAACACTGAAGCTTTCTTT.

The CDR3 nucleotides read TGTGCCAGCAGAGCTACGACGTTCCCCGATACGCAGTATTTT. Its translation: CASRATTFPDTQYF. This chain uses TRBV25-1 with TRBJ2-3; D is ambiguous. Germline loops: CDR1 MGHDK, CDR2 SYGVNS. V dropped 6 bases and J dropped 6 bases, with 16 bases sitting between them. The CDR3 contains 14 residues.

The chain is built from TRBV5-1 and TRBJ2-3; 8 nucleotides line up with TRBD2. V dropped 4 bases and J dropped 3; count of bases not matched to a gene: 7. Germline assignment: CDR1 SGHRS and CDR2 YFSETQ. The CDR3 extends over 15 amino acids. This CDR3 is CASSHSGEGTDTQYF. The CDR3, as DNA: TGCGCCAGCAGCCATAGCGGGGAGGGTACAGATACGCAGTATTTT.

V usage is TRBV19 and J usage is TRBJ2-5; a possible D gene is TRBD2 (5 bases). V was clipped by 3 bases and J by 4 bases, with 18 bases between them. CDR3 length equals 16 residues. Germline lookup yields CDR1 LNHDA and CDR2 SQIVND (reference sequence). CDR3 region: CASSIKPPGNRETQYF. DNA of the CDR3: TGTGCCAGTAGTATCAAGCCCCCGGGGAACCGAGAGACCCAGTACTTC.

The chain combines TRBV28 with TRBJ1-1; D call uncertain. The germline V gene encodes CDR1 MDHEN and CDR2 SYDVKM. This CDR3 is 13 amino acids long. V shed 1 base and J shed 10 bases, with 13 bases lying between them. CDR3 DNA sequence: TGTGCCAGCAGTTTATTTCAGGAGACGGGAGCTTTCTTT. The encoded protein is CASSLFQETGAFF.

The chain couples TRBV11-2 to TRBJ2-7; TRBD2 might be the D (7 bases). Germline CDR1 and CDR2: SGHAT and FQNNGV. The CDR3 sequence is 17 residues long. The germline V and J ends were trimmed by 5 bases and 1 base, with 21 bases remaining between them. The CDR3 region is CASSPLLGGLGSYEQYF. The DNA of the CDR3 is TGTGCCAGCAGCCCTTTACTCGGGGGGCTGGGATCCTACGAGCAGTACTTC.

The rearrangement uses TRBV27 and TRBJ1-1, with D possibly matching TRBD1 (5 bases). Per germline, CDR1 MNHEY and CDR2 SMNVEV (reference sequence). Between the trimmed V and J ends, which lost 4 bases and 5 bases, there was a span of 14 bases. This CDR3 is 14 amino acids long. CDR3 protein: CASSSQGRDTEAFF. In DNA, the CDR3 is TGTGCCAGCAGTTCTCAGGGTAGGGATACTGAAGCTTTCTTT.

The chain joins TRBV7-3 to TRBJ2-3, with 7 bases identical to TRBD1. J lost 6 bases, V lost 4 bases, and 16 bases had no gene match. CDR1 is SGHTA, CDR2 FQGTGA, per germline. This CDR3 is 17 amino acids long. CDR3 bases: TGTGCCAGCAGCTCCAACCGGGACAGAGCCTTTGGGGATACGCAGTATTTT. This codes for CASSSNRDRAFGDTQYF.

V is TRBV6-5 and J is TRBJ2-7; TRBD2 is a possible D gene (5 bases). Trimming left V 2 bases short and J 4 bases short, with 15 bases between. The CDR3 is 15 amino acids. Per the germline V gene, CDR1 is MNHEY and CDR2 is SVGAGI. CDR3 sequence: CASSYRRAGAYEQYF. CDR3 bases: TGTGCCAGCAGTTACCGCCGGGCGGGCGCTTACGAGCAGTACTTC.

This clone has just a few counts. This same CDR3 is encoded by further DNA sequences in the sample. V and J are TRBV2 and TRBJ2-5; D gene uncertain. CDR1 SNHLY and CDR2 FYNNEI come from the germline V gene. V lost 4 bases, J lost 5 bases, and 2 bases lay in between. The CDR3 contains 10 residues. In DNA form, the CDR3 reads TGTGCCAGCAGTGTGGAGACCCAGTACTTC. Translating gives CASSVETQYF. The full variable domain, completed using reference TRBV2 and TRBJ2-5, is EPEVTQTPSHQVTQMGQEVILRCVPISNHLYFYWYRQILGQKVEFLVSFYNNEISEKSEIFDDQFSVERPDGSNFTLKIRSTKLEDSAMYFCASSVETQYFGPGTRLLVL.

The V gene is TRBV7-2, the J gene TRBJ1-3; D gene unclear. This CDR3 spans 14 amino acids. V was shortened by 3 bases and J by 5 bases, with 11 bases between the two germline ends. Germline CDR1 SGHTA, CDR2 FQGNSA. The CDR3 region is CASSFPGSRNTIYF. CDR3 DNA sequence: TGTGCCAGCAGCTTCCCCGGTAGTCGAAACACCATATATTTT.

The sample holds one count of this clone. The CDR3 DNA is TGTGCCAGCAGTGGCATCCCCGGGACAGGGAAGGTGGGGCAGTACTTC. It codes for CASSGIPGTGKVGQYF. This chain uses TRBV28 with TRBJ2-7, with TRBD1 matching over 9 bases. Trimming at V came to 5 bases and at J to 9 bases, leaving 17 bases not matched to a gene. CDR1 and CDR2 (germline): MDHEN, SYDVKM. The CDR3 is 16 residues long. Full variable domain (outside the CDR3, taken from reference TRBV28 and TRBJ2-7): DVKVTQSSRYLVKRTGEKVFLECVQDMDHENMFWYRQDPGLGLRLIYFSYDVKMKEKGDIPEGYSVSREKKERFSLILESASTNQTSMYLCASSGIPGTGKVGQYFGPGTRLTVT.

Note on this clone: The same CDR3 is also encoded by other DNA sequences in this sample. CDR3 sequence reads: CASSARSQETQYF. CDR3 sequence (DNA): TGTGCCAGCAGCGCCCGTTCTCAAGAGACCCAGTACTTC. V usage is TRBV9 and J usage is TRBJ2-5, with D hard to call. Germline values: CDR1 SGDLS, CDR2 YYNGEE. The CDR3 loop spans 13 amino acids. V lost 3 bases and J lost 2, with 8 bases in between.

CDR3 region: CASSHQHCTGELFF. The CDR3 DNA reads as TGCGCCAGCAGTCATCAGCATTGCACCGGGGAGCTGTTTTTT. The chain links TRBV23-1 to TRBJ2-2; no clear D gene. TRBV23-1 is labeled an ORF, and its function is uncertain. The V end lost 3 bases, the J end lost 4 bases, and 9 bases lay between the germline ends. This CDR3 contains 14 residues.

J is TRBJ1-2 and V is TRBV6-5; D not certain. Trimming left V 2 bases short and J 7 bases short, with 11 bases between. Germline-derived CDR1 and CDR2 are MNHEY and SVGAGI. CDR3 size: 13 residues. This chain's CDR3 is CASSYLDLGGYTF. Written as DNA, the CDR3 is TGTGCCAGCAGTTACCTGGACCTCGGTGGCTACACCTTC.

This chain links TRBV12-2 with TRBJ1-3. TRBV12-2 is noted as a pseudogene. This CDR3 spans 15 amino acids. CDR3 amino acids: CASRLRPLGGNTIYF. In nucleotides, the CDR3 is TGTGCAAGTCGATTAAGGCCGTTGGGGGGAAACACCATATATTTT.

There are a few counts of this clone. This chain joins TRBV2 and TRBJ2-7; D remains ambiguous. Germline V gives CDR1 SNHLY, CDR2 FYNNEI. V lost 3 bases to trimming and J lost 6 bases, with 6 bases between them. The CDR3 spans 11 residues. The CDR3 spells CASSEVTEQYF. CDR3 nucleotides: TGTGCCAGCAGTGAGGTCACCGAGCAGTACTTC.